These 25 T cell receptor beta chains were sequenced from one sample in a study of T cell responses to AZD1222 COVID-19 vaccine. Data came from immunoSEQ multiplex PCR; TCRdb stores just in-frame clones and leaves some out. Here the sample spans about 94,000 clones, 85% being singletons. The specimen comprised peripheral blood, sampled 28 days after the second AZD1222 dose. The receptors shown here come from an adult who received the AZD1222 COVID-19 vaccine.

The rearrangement joins TRBV12-2 to TRBJ1-1; no DNA check was done on the table's D call, TRBD1. TRBV12-2 is a listed pseudogene. CDR3 length: 16 residues. The CDR3 DNA reads as TGTGCAAGTCGCTTAGCTAGGGGGACACCGAACACTGAAGCTTTCTTT. This encodes CASRLARGTPNTEAFF.

The J gene is TRBJ1-2, the V gene TRBV19; D possibly corresponds to TRBD1 (6 bases). Germline V gives CDR1 LNHDA, CDR2 SQIVND (reference sequence). V lost 4 bases to trimming and J lost 5 bases, with 17 bases between them. The CDR3 sequence is 15 residues long. The CDR3 sequence: CASSTQGLAPYGYTF. CDR3 bases: TGTGCCAGTAGTACTCAGGGGCTCGCCCCATATGGCTACACCTTC.

The chain employs TRBV5-4 and TRBJ2-1, with D possibly being TRBD1 (5 bases). Deletions cut 2 bases from V and 3 bases from J, with 12 bases between. Germline CDR1 reads SGHNT; CDR2 reads YYREEE (reference sequence). The CDR3 is 15 amino acids. CDR3 bases: TGTGCCAGCAGCTTTGGGCAGGGCGGCTACAATGAGCAGTTCTTC. It is translated as CASSFGQGGYNEQFF.

V gene TRBV2 combines with J gene TRBJ1-2; no clear D gene. Germline V gene lookup returns CDR1 SNHLY and CDR2 FYNNEI. V lost 3 bases and J 4 bases, leaving 9 bases between the germline ends. This CDR3 has 13 amino acids. This CDR3 is CASSEDGTYGYTF. For the CDR3, the DNA is TGTGCCAGCAGTGAGGACGGAACCTATGGCTACACCTTC.

The rearrangement uses TRBV2 and TRBJ2-2; possibly TRBD1 for D (7 bases). The V gene's germline CDR1 is SNHLY and CDR2 FYNNEI. V was trimmed by 7 bases and J by 6 bases, leaving 18 bases between them. CDR3 length: 15 amino acids. The CDR3 loop is CASNSGRGDSGELFF. The CDR3 nucleotides are TGTGCCAGCAATTCTGGCAGGGGGGATTCCGGGGAGCTGTTTTTT. The complete variable domain, with remaining parts taken from reference TRBV2 and TRBJ2-2, reads EPEVTQTPSHQVTQMGQEVILRCVPISNHLYFYWYRQILGQKVEFLVSFYNNEISEKSEIFDDQFSVERPDGSNFTLKIRSTKLEDSAMYFCASNSGRGDSGELFFGEGSRLTVL.

The chain couples TRBV10-1 to TRBJ1-6; D possibly corresponds to TRBD1 (5 bases). Germline CDR1 and CDR2: WNHNN and SYGVQD (reference sequence). The CDR3 contains 14 residues. Trimming pared 4 bases from V and 10 bases from J, leaving 14 bases between. The CDR3 spells CASSADSFGSPLHF. CDR3 DNA sequence: TGCGCCAGCAGTGCAGACAGTTTTGGATCACCCCTCCACTTT.

V gene TRBV6-2 or TRBV6-3 combines with J gene TRBJ1-1; D is possibly TRBD1 (5 bases). V lost 3 bases and J lost 1, with 12 bases in between. The CDR3 length is 15 residues. Germline loops: CDR1 MNHEY, CDR2 SVGEGT. The CDR3 spells CASSYLGAGNTEAFF. As DNA, the CDR3 is TGTGCCAGCAGTTATCTCGGGGCCGGGAACACTGAAGCTTTCTTT.

The rearrangement uses TRBV30 and TRBJ2-3, with D perhaps TRBD2 (6 bases). CDR1 is GTSNPN, CDR2 SVGIG, per germline (reference sequence). Trimming pared 5 bases from V and 6 bases from J, leaving 12 bases between. The CDR3 sequence is 12 residues long. Written as DNA, the CDR3 is TGTGCCTGGGATCGGGGGACCGATACGCAGTATTTT. Protein product: CAWDRGTDTQYF.

This chain joins TRBV5-1 and TRBJ2-3; either TRBD1 or TRBD2 may fit D (5 bases each). Germline CDR1 is SGHRS and CDR2 is YFSETQ. Trimming stripped 4 bases from V and 1 base from J, with 7 bases between. This CDR3 is built from 13 residues. The CDR3 loop reads CASSGTGTDTQYF. Written as DNA, the CDR3 is TGCGCCAGCAGCGGGACGGGCACAGATACGCAGTATTTT.

The chain uses TRBV4-2 and TRBJ2-3, with D perhaps matching TRBD2 (6 bases). The germline V and J ends were trimmed by 4 bases and 2 bases, with 19 bases remaining between them. This CDR3 has 17 residues. The germline CDR1 and CDR2 sequences are LGHNA and YNFKEQ. The CDR3 nucleotides read TGTGCCAGCAGCCTAGACGGACCGGGACTCATCACAGATACGCAGTATTTT. Protein sequence: CASSLDGPGLITDTQYF.

The chain is built from TRBV6-5 and TRBJ2-3; 9 positions agree with TRBD2. CDR3 size: 15 residues. V shed 6 bases, J shed 2 bases, and the junction held 6 bases outside the gene matches. Germline V gene sequence: CDR1 MNHEY, CDR2 SVGAGI. The CDR3: CASSKLAGATDTQYF. Here the CDR3 DNA reads TGTGCCAGCAGCAAACTAGCGGGTGCCACAGATACGCAGTATTTT.

The chain links TRBV5-4 to TRBJ2-3, with D perhaps TRBD1 or TRBD2 (5 bases each). This CDR3 contains 13 residues. Germline V gives CDR1 SGHNT, CDR2 YYREEE (reference sequence). V was shortened by 6 bases and J by 2 bases, with 10 bases between the two germline ends. The CDR3 DNA reads TGTGCCAGCAAAGGGGACCCCACAGATACGCAGTATTTT. It encodes CASKGDPTDTQYF.

The gene calls are TRBV3-1 (or the pseudogene TRBV3-2) and TRBJ2-1; perhaps TRBD1 as D (5 bases). The germline V gene encodes CDR1 LGHDT and CDR2 YNNKEL (reference sequence). V gave up 6 bases and J gave up 8 bases, with 20 bases separating them. This CDR3 spans 15 amino acids. The CDR3 here is CASSLGPAQYDEQFF. In DNA form, the CDR3 reads TGTGCCAGCAGTCTGGGGCCAGCACAATACGATGAGCAGTTCTTC.

The gene calls are TRBV4-3 and TRBJ1-2, with a weak D call TRBD1 (6 bases). Trimming removed 1 base at V and 2 bases at J, with 14 bases between. The CDR3 runs to 16 residues. Germline lookup yields CDR1 LGHNA and CDR2 YSLEER. The CDR3 spells CASSQGFAGANYGYTF. As DNA, the CDR3 is TGCGCCAGCAGCCAAGGCTTCGCAGGGGCGAACTATGGCTACACCTTC.

The chain links TRBV27 to TRBJ1-5; 10 nucleotides line up with TRBD1. There are 17 residues in the CDR3. Per germline, CDR1 MNHEY and CDR2 SMNVEV (reference sequence). J lost 7 bases, V lost 4 bases, and 13 bases had no gene match. CDR3 region: CASSSHLRTGGSQPQHF. For the CDR3, the DNA is TGTGCCAGCAGTTCACATCTCAGGACAGGGGGAAGCCAGCCCCAGCATTTT.

The rearrangement links TRBV5-1 to TRBJ2-7; TRBD2 might be the D (6 bases). In germline, CDR1 is SGHRS, CDR2 YFSETQ. The V and J ends lost 4 bases and 6 bases respectively, with 20 bases between them. The CDR3 totals 15 residues. CDR3 coding DNA: TGCGCCAGCAGCCCGGAGGGCAGGGCGTTCGTCGAGCAGTACTTC. It is translated as CASSPEGRAFVEQYF.

The rearrangement joins TRBV20-1 to TRBJ2-7; D gene ambiguous. Germline values: CDR1 DFQATT, CDR2 SNEGSKA (reference sequence). The CDR3 is 11 amino acids. With 3 bases removed from V and 13 bases from J, the gap between germline ends came to 16 bases. In nucleotides, the CDR3 is TGCAGTGCTAGTCTCGACACTGAACAATACTTC. It codes for CSASLDTEQYF.

The chain combines TRBV30 with TRBJ1-1; D gene unclear. Between the trimmed V and J ends, which lost 4 bases and 0 bases, there was a span of 3 bases. CDR1 and CDR2 from the germline V gene are GTSNPN and SVGIG (reference sequence). The CDR3 runs 11 residues. CDR3 in amino acids: CAWNVNTEAFF. DNA for the CDR3: TGTGCCTGGAACGTGAACACTGAAGCTTTCTTT.

This chain's CDR3 is CASSSGNADTQYF. The CDR3 nucleotides are TGTGCCAGCAGTAGCGGGAACGCAGATACGCAGTATTTT. V gene TRBV2 combines with J gene TRBJ2-3; 7 bases match TRBD2. With 5 bases clipped from V and 4 bases from J, the junction kept 3 bases outside the gene matches. Germline V gene data show CDR1 as SNHLY and CDR2 as FYNNEI. CDR3 size: 13 residues.

V and J are TRBV6-5 and TRBJ2-5; D is uncertain. V gave up 3 bases and J gave up 5 bases, with 13 bases separating them. The CDR3 spans 14 residues. The germline gives CDR1 MNHEY, CDR2 SVGAGI. The CDR3 DNA sequence: TGTGCCAGCAGTTATTCAGGTTCTTTGGAGACCCAGTACTTC. It encodes CASSYSGSLETQYF.

V is TRBV5-1 and J is TRBJ1-3; D is ambiguous. CDR1 SGHRS and CDR2 YFSETQ come from the germline V gene. The V end lost 0 bases, the J end lost 0 bases, and 7 bases lay between the germline ends. The CDR3 consists of 15 residues. This CDR3 reads CASSLAQSSGNTIYF. As DNA, the CDR3 is TGCGCCAGCAGCTTGGCACAGAGCTCTGGAAACACCATATATTTT.

The genes are TRBV7-9 and TRBJ2-5; tentatively, D is TRBD1 or TRBD2 (5 bases each). Trimming stripped 5 bases from V and 5 bases from J, with 27 bases between. The CDR3 length is 18 residues. Germline-derived CDR1 and CDR2 are SEHNR and FQNEAQ (reference sequence). The CDR3 DNA is TGTGCCAGCAGCCGTACGGGACCCCGCCGCGGAGGCGAGGAGACCCAGTACTTC. Encoded protein: CASSRTGPRRGGEETQYF.

The chain is built from TRBV6-5 and TRBJ1-1; D is ambiguous. This CDR3 comprises 15 residues. V lost 0 bases to trimming and J lost 4 bases, with 12 bases between them. Germline CDR1 is MNHEY and CDR2 is SVGAGI. Written as DNA, the CDR3 is TGTGCCAGCAGTTACTCGAGGACTGTTTCCACTGAAGCTTTCTTT. Protein: CASSYSRTVSTEAFF.

The chain combines TRBV11-2 with TRBJ2-5, with TRBD2 identical over 7 bases. Losses at the gene ends were 5 bases for V and 1 base for J; bases not matched to a gene: 7. The CDR3 sequence is 15 residues long. CDR1 and CDR2 from the germline V gene are SGHAT and FQNNGV. CDR3 in amino acids: CASSARGRGQETQYF. The CDR3 DNA sequence: TGTGCCAGCAGCGCGCGAGGGAGGGGCCAAGAGACCCAGTACTTC.

The genes are TRBV5-1 and TRBJ2-1; no definite D call. This CDR3 has 14 amino acids. CDR1 and CDR2 from the germline V gene are SGHRS and YFSETQ. V was shortened by 0 bases and J by 7 bases, with 11 bases between the two germline ends. DNA for the CDR3: TGCGCCAGCAGCTTGGGTCCGTCCGCGAATGAGCAGTTCTTC. Translated, it gives CASSLGPSANEQFF.